A single sample is the source of the 29 T cell receptor beta chains below, sequenced in a study of blood T cell repertoires in COVID-19. Sequenced by immunoSEQ multiplex PCR; TCRdb stores in-frame clones only, minus some. This table has 84,000 or so clones, about 85% appearing once. The material sequenced was peripheral blood. The receptors here all came from a woman aged 70-85 years with active or convalescent COVID-19.

This chain joins TRBV2 and TRBJ1-3; the D is unclear. Trimming took 6 bases from V and 3 from J, leaving 6 bases between them. The CDR3 has 12 amino acids. Germline loops: CDR1 SNHLY, CDR2 FYNNEI. The CDR3 loop is CASRAYGNTIYF. In DNA, the CDR3 is TGTGCCAGCAGGGCATATGGAAACACCATATATTTT.

The gene calls are TRBV6-6 and TRBJ1-2; a possible D gene is TRBD1 (5 bases). The germline V gene encodes CDR1 MNHNY and CDR2 SVGAGI (reference sequence). V gave up 3 bases and J gave up 2 bases, with 10 bases separating them. The CDR3 spans 14 residues. The CDR3 DNA sequence: TGTGCCAGCAGTTATGGGGCGTGGAACTATGGCTACACCTTC. This sequence encodes CASSYGAWNYGYTF.

The chain couples TRBV28 to TRBJ1-2, with a tentative D call TRBD1 (6 bases). V lost 5 bases to trimming and J lost 0 bases, with 10 bases between them. From germline, CDR1 is MDHEN and CDR2 SYDVKM. The CDR3 covers 14 residues. CDR3: CASSPGQANYGYTF. As DNA, the CDR3 is TGTGCCAGCAGTCCGGGACAAGCTAACTATGGCTACACCTTC.

On this clone: Distinct nucleotide sequences in the sample also encode this CDR3. The chain combines TRBV19 with TRBJ1-5, with 7 bases that match TRBD1. Germline CDR1 reads LNHDA; CDR2 reads SQIVND (reference sequence). Losses at the gene ends were 4 bases for V and 4 bases for J; bases not matched to a gene: 10. The CDR3 has 16 amino acids. In nucleotides, the CDR3 is TGTGCCAGTAGTACCAAGCCGGGACAGCAAAATCAGCCCCAGCATTTT. Residues: CASSTKPGQQNQPQHF.

The rearrangement links TRBV28 to TRBJ1-5; a weak D match, TRBD1 (5 bases). Trimming removed 5 bases at V and 0 bases at J, with 17 bases between. CDR1 is MDHEN, CDR2 SYDVKM, per germline. The CDR3 contains 17 residues. The CDR3 sequence: CASSLGAAIYSNQPQHF. The CDR3 bases are TGTGCCAGCAGTCTAGGGGCGGCAATATATAGCAATCAGCCCCAGCATTTT.

This clone showed up just a few times. This chain connects TRBV9 to TRBJ1-2; tentatively, D is TRBD1 (6 bases). Per germline, CDR1 SGDLS and CDR2 YYNGEE. The germline V and J ends were trimmed by 2 bases and 4 bases, with 15 bases remaining between them. The CDR3 has 15 amino acids. CDR3 in amino acids: CASSVGTRPGYGYTF. In DNA, the CDR3 is TGTGCCAGCAGCGTGGGGACAAGGCCAGGCTATGGCTACACCTTC.

This clone has only one observation. The chain recombines TRBV3-1 (or the pseudogene TRBV3-2) with TRBJ1-2; possibly TRBD1 for D (5 bases). The CDR3 covers 12 residues. Between the trimmed V and J ends, which lost 4 bases and 8 bases, there was a span of 11 bases. In germline, CDR1 is LGHDT, CDR2 YNNKEL (reference sequence). The CDR3 bases are TGTGCCAGCAGCCCCCTCCAGGGCGGCTACACCTTC. Amino acid sequence: CASSPLQGGYTF.

This clone was seen only once. This chain joins TRBV25-1 and TRBJ2-4, with D perhaps TRBD1 (6 bases). The CDR3 is 15 amino acids. Germline V gene lookup returns CDR1 MGHDK and CDR2 SYGVNS. Trimming pared 5 bases from V and 5 bases from J, leaving 16 bases between. The CDR3 DNA is TGTGCCAGCAGTCCGAAGTCAGGACAGCAAAACATTCAGTACTTC. It specifies CASSPKSGQQNIQYF.

V and J are TRBV25-1 and TRBJ1-1; 9 bases are shared with TRBD1. The germline gives CDR1 MGHDK, CDR2 SYGVNS. The V segment lost 2 bases and the J segment 4 bases; nucleotides outside the gene matches: 2. This CDR3 region has 14 residues. The CDR3 region is CASSEDRGSTEAFF. The CDR3 DNA reads TGTGCCAGCAGTGAAGACAGGGGGAGCACTGAAGCTTTCTTT.

The rearrangement uses TRBV5-6 and TRBJ2-3; D unresolved. Deletions cut 0 bases from V and 6 bases from J, with 5 bases between. The CDR3 runs 12 residues. From germline, CDR1 is SGHDT and CDR2 YYEEEE. The CDR3 is CASSLGADTQYF. The CDR3 DNA sequence: TGTGCCAGCAGCTTGGGCGCGGATACGCAGTATTTT.

The V call is TRBV9, the J call TRBJ2-7; D is perhaps TRBD1 (6 bases). CDR3 length equals 13 residues. V lost 0 bases, J lost 6 bases, and 10 bases lay in between. Looked up from germline, CDR1 is SGDLS and CDR2 is YYNGEE. The CDR3 here is CASSVGEGGEQYF. In nucleotides, the CDR3 is TGTGCCAGCAGCGTAGGGGAAGGGGGCGAGCAGTACTTC.

This clone appeared a few times. The rearrangement joins TRBV7-9 to TRBJ2-5; 7 bases are a match to TRBD1. J lost 0 bases, V lost 3 bases, and 4 bases had no gene match. The CDR3 loop spans 15 amino acids. CDR1 is SEHNR and CDR2 is FQNEAQ in the germline V gene (reference sequence). DNA for the CDR3: TGTGCCAGCAGCTTGGGACAGATATACCAAGAGACCCAGTACTTC. Protein sequence: CASSLGQIYQETQYF.

This clone was seen a few times. The genes are TRBV2 and TRBJ2-5; D gene unclear. The CDR3 totals 15 residues. V was pared by 1 base and J by 1 base, with 10 bases between. Germline V gene data show CDR1 as SNHLY and CDR2 as FYNNEI. The CDR3 sequence is CASSEGIGVQETQYF. The CDR3 DNA follows: TGTGCCAGCAGTGAAGGGATAGGAGTCCAAGAGACCCAGTACTTC.

The chain employs TRBV28 and TRBJ1-2, with 7 bases fitting TRBD1. Germline V gene data show CDR1 as MDHEN and CDR2 as SYDVKM. After removal of 5 bases from V and 2 bases from J, the junction contained 5 bases not matched to a gene. The CDR3 length is 14 residues. The CDR3 region has the DNA TGTGCCAGCAGTGACGCAGGGGGGAACTATGGCTACACCTTC. Protein product: CASSDAGGNYGYTF.

The chain's CDR3 is CAISETNANTGELFF. DNA of the CDR3: TGTGCCATCAGCGAAACAAACGCGAACACCGGGGAGCTGTTTTTT. The rearrangement uses TRBV10-3 and TRBJ2-2; D unclear. Looked up from germline, CDR1 is ENHRY and CDR2 is SYGVKD. There are 15 residues in the CDR3. V lost 6 bases, J lost 0 bases, and 11 bases lay in between.

The chain uses TRBV7-9 and TRBJ2-2; D is perhaps TRBD1 (6 bases). Germline CDR1 and CDR2: SEHNR and FQNEAQ (reference sequence). The CDR3 is 13 amino acids. Trimming took 3 bases from V and 4 from J, leaving 6 bases between them. This CDR3 reads CASSFRGTGELFF. CDR3 nucleotides: TGTGCCAGCAGCTTCAGGGGCACCGGGGAGCTGTTTTTT.

The gene calls are TRBV11-2 and TRBJ2-7; D uncertain. The CDR3 is made up of 16 amino acids. V lost 0 bases, J lost 3 bases, and 15 bases lay in between. Germline loops: CDR1 SGHAT, CDR2 FQNNGV. As DNA, the CDR3 is TGTGCCAGCAGCTTAGATGGCACCTCCGAGGTCTACGAGCAGTACTTC. It specifies CASSLDGTSEVYEQYF.

This clone was seen only once. V gene TRBV9 combines with J gene TRBJ1-4, with 8 bases lining up with TRBD1. The V and J ends lost 2 bases and 2 bases, in that order; junction bases with no gene match: 2. Germline assignment: CDR1 SGDLS and CDR2 YYNGEE. This CDR3 is built from 15 residues. Here the CDR3 reads CASSVRQGTNEKLFF. DNA of the CDR3: TGTGCCAGCAGCGTTAGACAGGGGACTAATGAAAAACTGTTTTTT.

This clone has more than one count but fewer than ten. The chain recombines TRBV5-6 with TRBJ2-1, with 8 bases lining up with TRBD1. In germline, CDR1 is SGHDT, CDR2 YYEEEE. J lost 10 bases, V lost 4 bases, and 7 bases had no gene match. This CDR3 spans 13 amino acids. The CDR3 coding sequence is TGTGCCAGCAGCCACGGACAGGGAGGCGAGCAGTTCTTC. It codes for CASSHGQGGEQFF.

The rearrangement joins TRBV3-1 (or the pseudogene TRBV3-2) to TRBJ1-2, with a tentative D call TRBD1 (6 bases). Germline V gene lookup returns CDR1 LGHDT and CDR2 YNNKEL (reference sequence). Trimming left V 1 base short and J 5 bases short, with 14 bases between. The CDR3 loop spans 15 amino acids. DNA for the CDR3: TGTGCCAGCAGCCAAGGAGGGGGTTGGGGTTATGGCTACACCTTC. Residues: CASSQGGGWGYGYTF.

This clone was seen a single time. This chain joins TRBV19 and TRBJ1-1; D unresolved. The CDR3 runs 14 residues. V lost 3 bases, J lost 1 base, and 9 bases lay in between. The germline V gene encodes CDR1 LNHDA and CDR2 SQIVND (reference sequence). The DNA for the CDR3 is TGTGCCAGTAGTATTTTCGGCGGGAACACTGAAGCTTTCTTT. Protein: CASSIFGGNTEAFF.

The rearrangement links TRBV5-6 to TRBJ1-2; D is uncertain. V lost 0 bases, J lost 8 bases, and 5 bases lay in between. This CDR3 is 11 amino acids long. Per germline, CDR1 SGHDT and CDR2 YYEEEE. CDR3 in amino acids: CASSLGEGYTF. CDR3 in DNA: TGTGCCAGCAGCTTGGGTGAGGGCTACACCTTC.

The gene calls are TRBV10-3 and TRBJ1-3; maybe TRBD1 (6 bases). CDR3 size: 16 residues. Trimming cost V 10 bases and J 0 bases, with 19 bases left between them. The germline V gene has CDR1 ENHRY and CDR2 SYGVKD. The CDR3 protein is CATIGVRGFSGNTIYF. The CDR3 DNA reads TGTGCCACAATTGGAGTTAGGGGGTTCTCTGGAAACACCATATATTTT.

The chain links TRBV3-1 (or the pseudogene TRBV3-2) to TRBJ1-5; 7 bases agree with TRBD1. Per germline, CDR1 LGHDT and CDR2 YNNKEL (reference sequence). Germline trimming cut 2 bases from V and 5 bases from J; bases unmatched to any gene: 12. This CDR3 comprises 17 residues. The CDR3 protein is CASSQKHLHRGYQPQHF. The CDR3, as DNA: TGTGCCAGCAGCCAAAAACACCTCCACAGGGGATATCAGCCCCAGCATTTT.

This CDR3 reads CASSAGGIQFF. CDR3 nucleotide sequence: TGTGCCAGCAGCGCCGGGGGGATACAGTTCTTC. The chain joins TRBV6-5 to TRBJ2-1, with 7 bases lining up with TRBD2. V shed 6 bases, J shed 13 bases, and the junction held 6 bases outside the gene matches. Germline loops: CDR1 MNHEY, CDR2 SVGAGI. The CDR3 sequence is 11 residues long.

The chain is built from TRBV28 and TRBJ1-6; possible D gene TRBD1, 5 bases. Germline-derived CDR1 and CDR2 are MDHEN and SYDVKM. V was shortened by 10 bases and J by 10 bases, with 20 bases between the two germline ends. The CDR3 is 14 residues long. CDR3 DNA sequence: TGTGCCACCTTGAGGGGAGGCGTATGGTCACCCCTCCACTTT. It codes for CATLRGGVWSPLHF. The whole variable domain, filled in from reference TRBV28 and TRBJ1-6, reads DVKVTQSSRYLVKRTGEKVFLECVQDMDHENMFWYRQDPGLGLRLIYFSYDVKMKEKGDIPEGYSVSREKKERFSLILESASTNQTSMYLCATLRGGVWSPLHFGNGTRLTVT.

The V call is TRBV5-1, the J call TRBJ1-1, with a weak D call TRBD1 (6 bases). The CDR3 spans 14 residues. The germline V and J ends were trimmed by 0 bases and 7 bases, with 13 bases remaining between them. Per the germline V gene, CDR1 is SGHRS and CDR2 is YFSETQ. CDR3: CASSLVSRGGEAFF. DNA for the CDR3: TGCGCCAGCAGCTTGGTTTCCAGGGGCGGTGAAGCTTTCTTT.

The CDR3 DNA is TGTGCCAGTAGCCCTCGCGGGTTTCTGGCACAAGAGACCCAGTACTTC. Protein: CASSPRGFLAQETQYF. The chain recombines TRBV19 with TRBJ2-5; D possibly corresponds to TRBD2 (5 bases). This CDR3 has 16 residues. Trimming took off 6 bases at V and 2 bases at J, with 19 bases between the two ends. Germline V gene data show CDR1 as LNHDA and CDR2 as SQIVND (reference sequence).

The chain uses TRBV6-5 and TRBJ1-5; D gene unclear. Germline assignment: CDR1 MNHEY and CDR2 SVGAGI. V was shortened by 7 bases and J by 5 bases, with 12 bases between the two germline ends. CDR3 length equals 13 residues. In DNA, the CDR3 is TGTGCCAGCACCGCAACATCAGATCAGCCCCAGCATTTT. This translates into CASTATSDQPQHF.